The present entry profiles one TCR beta chain with its context. The antigen is undetermined. The primer mix had 60 Vbeta and 13 Jbeta primers. Libraries were prepared by immunoSEQ multiplex PCR; TCRdb keeps only in-frame clonotypes and omits some of them. The sample shows more than 100,000 clones, around 80% of them seen only once. Germline CDR1 and CDR2: SGHTA and FQGNSA. Trimming took off 5 bases at V and 8 bases at J, with 18 bases between the two ends. The CDR3 totals 14 residues. The record originates from a study of cytomegalovirus exposure and HLA in healthy donors. Background on the study: Of the donors genotyped, several hundred in all, 75% to 85% fell in the Caucasian-associated ancestry cluster.

Study observations and caveats: Presence/absence analyses treated sequencing depth as roughly uniform across donors. Excluded: some indistinguishable V segments such as TRBV6-2 and TRBV6-3. There were a few CMV-associated chains whose specificity for CMV antigens was confirmed in vitro.

The source material was PBMCs. The chain couples TRBV7-2 to TRBJ1-1; D is possibly TRBD1 (5 bases). This TCR came from a man younger than 45 in good health and CMV-seronegative. The CDR3 region has the DNA TGTGCCAGCAGCCCCCGGGGGGGGTGGACAGAAGCTTTCTTT. It is translated as CASSPRGGWTEAFF. The variable domain in full, completed from reference TRBV7-2 and TRBJ1-1, reads GAGVSQSPSNKVTEKGKDVELRCDPISGHTALYWYRQSLGQGLEFLIYFQGNSAPDKSGLPSDRFSAERTGGSVSTLTIQRTQQEDSAVYLCASSPRGGWTEAFFGQGTRLTVV.